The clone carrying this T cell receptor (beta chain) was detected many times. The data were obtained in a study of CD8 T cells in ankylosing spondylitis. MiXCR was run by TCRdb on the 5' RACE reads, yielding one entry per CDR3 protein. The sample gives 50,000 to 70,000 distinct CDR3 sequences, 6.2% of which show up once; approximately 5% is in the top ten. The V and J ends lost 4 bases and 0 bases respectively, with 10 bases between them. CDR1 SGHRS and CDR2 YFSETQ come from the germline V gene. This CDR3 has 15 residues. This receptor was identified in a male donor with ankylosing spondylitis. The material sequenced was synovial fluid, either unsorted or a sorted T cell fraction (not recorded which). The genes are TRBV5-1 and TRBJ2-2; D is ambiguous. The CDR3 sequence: CASSLPSANTGELFF. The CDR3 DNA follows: TGCGCCAGCAGCCTGCCCTCCGCGAACACCGGGGAGCTGTTTTTT.